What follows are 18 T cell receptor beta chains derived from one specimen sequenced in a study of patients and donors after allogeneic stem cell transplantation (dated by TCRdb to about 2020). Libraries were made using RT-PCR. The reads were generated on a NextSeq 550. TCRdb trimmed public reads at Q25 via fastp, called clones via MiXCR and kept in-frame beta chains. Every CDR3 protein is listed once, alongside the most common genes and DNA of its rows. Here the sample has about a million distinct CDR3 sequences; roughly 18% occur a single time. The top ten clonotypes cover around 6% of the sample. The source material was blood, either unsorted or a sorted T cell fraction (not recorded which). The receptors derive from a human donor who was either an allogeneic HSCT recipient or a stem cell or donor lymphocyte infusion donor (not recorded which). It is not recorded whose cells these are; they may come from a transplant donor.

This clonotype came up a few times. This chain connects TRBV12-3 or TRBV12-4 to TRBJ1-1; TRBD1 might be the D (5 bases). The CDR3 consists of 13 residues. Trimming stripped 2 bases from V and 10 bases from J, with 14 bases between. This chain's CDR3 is CASSLSPGVVAFF. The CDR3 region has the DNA TGTGCCAGCAGTTTATCACCGGGGGTGGTAGCTTTCTTT.

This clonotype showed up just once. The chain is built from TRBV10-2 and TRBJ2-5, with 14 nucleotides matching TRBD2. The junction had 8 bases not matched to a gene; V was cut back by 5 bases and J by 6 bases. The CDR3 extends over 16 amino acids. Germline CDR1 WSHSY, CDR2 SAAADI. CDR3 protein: CASSREGLAGAKTQYF. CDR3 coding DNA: TGCGCCAGCAGTAGGGAGGGACTAGCGGGAGCAAAGACCCAGTACTTC.

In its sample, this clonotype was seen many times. Here the CDR3 DNA reads TGTGCCAGCAGTTTTAGCGGGGGGGCCAATGAGCAGTTCTTC. This encodes CASSFSGGANEQFF. V gene TRBV12-3 or TRBV12-4 combines with J gene TRBJ2-1; 11 bases map to TRBD2. The CDR3 has 14 residues. J lost 6 bases, V lost 3 bases, and 1 base had no gene match.

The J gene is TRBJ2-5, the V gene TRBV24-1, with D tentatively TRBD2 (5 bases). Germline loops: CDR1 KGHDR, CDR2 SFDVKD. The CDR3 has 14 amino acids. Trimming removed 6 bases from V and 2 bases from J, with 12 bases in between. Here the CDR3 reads CATSSGKWQETQYF. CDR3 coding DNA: TGTGCCACCAGTTCCGGGAAGTGGCAAGAGACCCAGTACTTC.

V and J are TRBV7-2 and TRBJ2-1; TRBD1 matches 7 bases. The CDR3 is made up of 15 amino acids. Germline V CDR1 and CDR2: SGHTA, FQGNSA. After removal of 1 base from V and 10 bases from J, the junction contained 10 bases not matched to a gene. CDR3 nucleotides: TGTGCCAGCAGCTTAGAGACAGGGTACGCGCGGGAGCAGTTCTTC. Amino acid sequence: CASSLETGYAREQFF.

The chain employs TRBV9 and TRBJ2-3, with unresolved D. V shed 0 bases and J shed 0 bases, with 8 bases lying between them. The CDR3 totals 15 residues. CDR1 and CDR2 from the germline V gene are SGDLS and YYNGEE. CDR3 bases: TGTGCCAGCAGCGTAGAAGGGTCAAGCACAGATACGCAGTATTTT. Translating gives CASSVEGSSTDTQYF.

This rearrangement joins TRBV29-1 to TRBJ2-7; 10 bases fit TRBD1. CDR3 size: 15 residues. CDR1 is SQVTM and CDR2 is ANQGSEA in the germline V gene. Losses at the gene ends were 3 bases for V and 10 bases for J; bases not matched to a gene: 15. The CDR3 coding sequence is TGCAGCGTTGAGCTCCGGGACAGGGGACGCCCTTTTCAGTACTTC. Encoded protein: CSVELRDRGRPFQYF.

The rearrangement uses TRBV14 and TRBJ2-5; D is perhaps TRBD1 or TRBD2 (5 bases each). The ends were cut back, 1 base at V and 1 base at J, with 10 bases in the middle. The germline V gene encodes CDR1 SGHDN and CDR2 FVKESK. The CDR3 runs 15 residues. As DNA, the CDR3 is TGTGCCAGCAGCCAAGCCGACGGGACCCAAGAGACCCAGTACTTC. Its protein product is CASSQADGTQETQYF.

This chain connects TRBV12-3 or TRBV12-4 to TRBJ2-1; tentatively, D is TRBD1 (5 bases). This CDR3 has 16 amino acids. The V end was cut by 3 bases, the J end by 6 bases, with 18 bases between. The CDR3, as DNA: TGTGCCAGCAGTTTGAACTCAGGGTGGGCTGGCAATGAGCAGTTCTTC. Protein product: CASSLNSGWAGNEQFF.

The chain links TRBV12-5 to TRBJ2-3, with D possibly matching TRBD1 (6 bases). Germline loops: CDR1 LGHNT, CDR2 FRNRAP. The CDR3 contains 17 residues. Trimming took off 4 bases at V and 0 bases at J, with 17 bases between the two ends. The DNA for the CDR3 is TGTGCTAGTGGTTCCACACGCCGGGACACGAGCACAGATACGCAGTATTTT. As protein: CASGSTRRDTSTDTQYF.

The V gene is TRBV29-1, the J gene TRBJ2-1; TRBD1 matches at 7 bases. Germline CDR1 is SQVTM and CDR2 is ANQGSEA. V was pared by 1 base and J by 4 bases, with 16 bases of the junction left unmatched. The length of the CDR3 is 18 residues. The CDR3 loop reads CSVEVEDGRTGRYNEQFF. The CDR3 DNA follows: TGCAGCGTTGAAGTAGAGGATGGAAGGACAGGCCGTTACAATGAGCAGTTCTTC.

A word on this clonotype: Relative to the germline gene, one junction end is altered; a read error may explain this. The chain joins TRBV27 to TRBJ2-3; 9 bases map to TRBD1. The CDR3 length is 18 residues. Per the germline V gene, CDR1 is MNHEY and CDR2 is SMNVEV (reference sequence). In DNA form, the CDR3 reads TGTGCCAACAGTGTCCGACCCGGGACAGGGCACTCCACAGATACGCAGTATTTT. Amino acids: CANSVRPGTGHSTDTQYF.

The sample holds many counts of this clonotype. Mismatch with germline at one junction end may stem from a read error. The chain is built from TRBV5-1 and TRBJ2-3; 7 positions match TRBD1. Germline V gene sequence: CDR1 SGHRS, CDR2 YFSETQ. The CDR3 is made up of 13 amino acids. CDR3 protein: CASSPTGTDTQYF. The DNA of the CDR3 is TGTGCCAGCAGTCCGACAGGGACAGATACGCAGTATTTT.

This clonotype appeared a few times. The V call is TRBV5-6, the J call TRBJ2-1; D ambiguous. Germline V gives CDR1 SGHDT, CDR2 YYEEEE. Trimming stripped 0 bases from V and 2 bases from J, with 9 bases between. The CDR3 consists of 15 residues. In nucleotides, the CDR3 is TGTGCCAGCAGCTTGGGGGATAGCCCCTACAATGAGCAGTTCTTC. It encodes CASSLGDSPYNEQFF.

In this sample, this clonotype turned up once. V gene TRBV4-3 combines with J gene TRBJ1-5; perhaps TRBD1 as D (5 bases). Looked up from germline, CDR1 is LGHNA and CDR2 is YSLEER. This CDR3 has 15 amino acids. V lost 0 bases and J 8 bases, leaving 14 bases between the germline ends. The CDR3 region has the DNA TGCGCCAGCAGCCAAGATTGGGGCGGTTTGGAGCCCCAGCATTTT. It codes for CASSQDWGGLEPQHF.

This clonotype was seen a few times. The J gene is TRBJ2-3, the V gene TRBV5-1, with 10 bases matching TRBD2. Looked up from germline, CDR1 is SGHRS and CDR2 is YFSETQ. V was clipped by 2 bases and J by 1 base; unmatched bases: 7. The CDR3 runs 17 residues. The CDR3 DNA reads TGCGCCAGCAGCTTCTCTAGCGGGAGAAAGGGCACAGATACGCAGTATTTT. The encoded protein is CASSFSSGRKGTDTQYF.

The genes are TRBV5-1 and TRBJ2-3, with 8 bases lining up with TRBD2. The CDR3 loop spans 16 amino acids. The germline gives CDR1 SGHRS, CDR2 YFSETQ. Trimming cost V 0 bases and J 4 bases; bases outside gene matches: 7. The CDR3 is CASSLEGSGRSDTQYF. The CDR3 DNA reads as TGCGCCAGCAGCTTGGAGGGCAGCGGGAGATCAGATACGCAGTATTTT.

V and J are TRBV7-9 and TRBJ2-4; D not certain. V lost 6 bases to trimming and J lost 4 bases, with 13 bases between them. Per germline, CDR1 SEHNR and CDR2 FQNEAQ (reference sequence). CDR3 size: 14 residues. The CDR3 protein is CASSPTPQKNIQYF. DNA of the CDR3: TGTGCCAGCAGTCCGACCCCACAAAAAAACATTCAGTACTTC.